A selection of T cell receptor beta chains follows, all from one sample in a study of T cell responses to AZD1222 COVID-19 vaccine. The repertoire was sequenced with immunoSEQ multiplex PCR; TCRdb's copy has only in-frame clones and lacks some. The table has some 110,000 clones, 88% seen once. The sequenced sample was peripheral blood, obtained on day 0 of AZD1222 vaccination. Source of these receptors: an adult in good health. CDR3s include the opening cysteine and the closing phenylalanine or tryptophan. D genes are given only for firm matches. Clone sizes are given selectively: once, few, many, or a class where the clone is expanded.

TRBV18	TRBJ2-7	.	TRBD1	TGTGCCAGCTCACCTCCGACAGGGTACTACGAGCAGTACTTC	CASSPPTGYYEQYF
TRBV11-3	TRBJ1-1	.	.	TGTGCCAGCAGCTTACTCTTGGGGATGAACACTGAAGCTTTCTTT	CASSLLLGMNTEAFF
TRBV19	TRBJ1-5	.	TRBD1	TGTGCCAGTAGTACAACAGGGGGCAATCAGCCCCAGCATTTT	CASSTTGGNQPQHF
TRBV13	TRBJ2-4	.	TRBD1	TGTGCCAGCAGCCCCCGGGACAGGGAGTTAAACATTCAGTACTTC	CASSPRDRELNIQYF
TRBV11-3	TRBJ1-1	once	.	TGTGCCAGCAGCCCCCCTTTGTGGGGGAACACTGAAGCTTTCTTT	CASSPPLWGNTEAFF
TRBV7-9	TRBJ2-1	.	TRBD1	TGTGCCAGCAGCCCGGACAGGCGATCTTACAATGAGCAGTTCTTC	CASSPDRRSYNEQFF
TRBV27	TRBJ1-5	.	.	TGTGCCAGCAGTTTCGCCGAAAATCAGCCCCAGCATTTT	CASSFAENQPQHF
TRBV27	TRBJ2-3	.	.	TGTGCCAGCCGACTCCTGTATGGCACAGATACGCAGTATTTT	CASRLLYGTDTQYF
TRBV27	TRBJ1-6	.	.	TGTGCCAGCAGTTTCGGGGGCCATAATTCACCCCTCCACTTT	CASSFGGHNSPLHF
TRBV18	TRBJ1-2	once	TRBD1	TGTGCCAGCTCACCAGAGGGACAGGCTGCTGGCTACACCTTC	CASSPEGQAAGYTF
TRBV5-1	TRBJ2-2	.	.	TGCGCCAGCAGCGGCTTAATGGCGGACGCGAACACCGGGGAGCTGTTTTTT	CASSGLMADANTGELFF
TRBV3-1/TRBV3-2	TRBJ2-7	once	.	TGTGCCAGCAGCCGAGACAGAGGCTCGACCTACGAGCAGTACTTC	CASSRDRGSTYEQYF
TRBV3-1/TRBV3-2	TRBJ2-7	.	.	TGTGCCAGCAGCCAAGGACACCCTGGCGAGCAGTACTTC	CASSQGHPGEQYF
TRBV6-2/TRBV6-3	TRBJ2-1	.	.	TGTGCCAGCCGCCGGTCGGGGGGCGGATCAGGTGAGCAGTTCTTC	CASRRSGGGSGEQFF
TRBV4-1	TRBJ2-3	.	TRBD2	TGCGCCAGCAGCCCCCGGGCCGGACTAGGAAGCACAGATACGCAGTATTTT	CASSPRAGLGSTDTQYF
TRBV5-1	TRBJ1-1	.	TRBD1	TGCGCCAGCAGCCCCGGGACAGGGGGCGCCGACACTGAAGCTTTCTTT	CASSPGTGGADTEAFF
TRBV4-3	TRBJ2-7	.	.	TGCGCCAGCAGCCAAGATGGGGGCTACGAGCAGTACTTC	CASSQDGGYEQYF
TRBV5-1	TRBJ2-7	.	TRBD2	TGCGCCAGCAGCACGGGACTAGCGGGAGGTGGGGCCTACGAGCAGTACTTC	CASSTGLAGGGAYEQYF
TRBV30	TRBJ1-5	.	.	TGTGCCTGGAACCGACAGCAAAATCAGCCCCAGCATTTT	CAWNRQQNQPQHF
TRBV12-3/TRBV12-4	TRBJ1-1	.	.	TGTGCCAGCGGTCGGGGGAACACTGAAGCTTTCTTT	CASGRGNTEAFF
TRBV6-5	TRBJ2-4	.	.	TGTGCCAGCAGTTACCAAAGAGTTCAGTACTTC	CASSYQRVQYF
TRBV24-1	TRBJ1-1	few	.	TGTGCCACCAGTGCCCCGGAGGCAGGGAACACTGAAGCTTTCTTT	CATSAPEAGNTEAFF
TRBV11-2	TRBJ2-7	.	TRBD2	TGTGCCAGCAGCTATCCCGGGACTAACTCCTACGAGCAGTACTTC	CASSYPGTNSYEQYF
TRBV9	TRBJ1-2	.	TRBD1	TGTGCCAGCAGCGGTACAGGGGCAGCTGGCTACACCTTC	CASSGTGAAGYTF
TRBV9	TRBJ1-2	.	.	TGTGCCAGCAGCGGCCGGACGGAGGTTGGCTACACCTTC	CASSGRTEVGYTF
TRBV7-8	TRBJ2-3	.	.	TGTGCCAGCAGCCCCCCTGGCAGGGCCACAGATACGCAGTATTTT	CASSPPGRATDTQYF
TRBV12-3/TRBV12-4	TRBJ2-3	.	.	TGTGCCAGCAGATGGGCAGATACGCAGTATTTT	CASRWADTQYF
TRBV18	TRBJ1-2	.	TRBD1	TGTGCCAGCTCACCATTCGGGACAGAATTTAACTATGGCTACACCTTC	CASSPFGTEFNYGYTF
TRBV3-1/TRBV3-2	TRBJ2-3	.	.	TGTGCCAGCAGCCACAGCAGGTCAGTTGGAGATACGCAGTATTTT	CASSHSRSVGDTQYF
TRBV10-3	TRBJ2-2	.	.	TGTGCCATCAGTTTAGAGAGGGACTCCCTCACCGGGGAGCTGTTTTTT	CAISLERDSLTGELFF
TRBV3-1/TRBV3-2	TRBJ2-7	.	.	TGTGCCAGCAGCCAAAACCCAGGCTCCTACGAGCAGTACTTC	CASSQNPGSYEQYF
TRBV6-4	TRBJ1-6	.	.	TGTGCCAGCACCCCACGGCCCAGGGTATCTTATAATTCACCCCTCCACTTT	CASTPRPRVSYNSPLHF
TRBV10-3	TRBJ2-3	.	TRBD2	TGTGCCATCGGGGGACTAGCGGGGGGTCACACCAGTAGATCAGATACGCAGTATTTT	CAIGGLAGGHTSRSDTQYF
TRBV21-1	TRBJ2-1	.	.	TGTGCCAGCAGCAAAGGGTCCACAGGGAGTAAGGGAAATGAGCAGTTCTTC	CASSKGSTGSKGNEQFF
TRBV19	TRBJ2-7	.	.	TGTGCCAGTAGTCCCCGGGAACAGCTCTACGAGCAGTACTTC	CASSPREQLYEQYF
TRBV3-1/TRBV3-2	TRBJ2-5	.	.	TGTGCCAGCAGCCAAGGACCGACAGCACAAGAGACCCAGTACTTC	CASSQGPTAQETQYF
TRBV10-3	TRBJ1-2	.	.	TGTGCCATCAGCGAGGCCCCCCAATCCTATGGCTACACCTTC	CAISEAPQSYGYTF
TRBV30	TRBJ1-5	.	.	TGTGCCTGGAGTCCAGGGACGGCTCAGCCCCAGCATTTT	CAWSPGTAQPQHF
TRBV10-3	TRBJ2-7	once	TRBD1	TGTGCCATAGCAGGGGGACAGGGAAACGAGCAGTACTTC	CAIAGGQGNEQYF
TRBV18	TRBJ2-1	.	TRBD2	TGTGCCAGCTCACCACCGACTAGCGGGAGCGGTGAGCAGTTCTTC	CASSPPTSGSGEQFF
TRBV28	TRBJ2-3	few	TRBD2	TGTGCCAGCATCCCCTCCGGGACTAGATTGATTGATACGCAGTATTTT	CASIPSGTRLIDTQYF
TRBV28	TRBJ2-7	.	.	TGTGCCAGCAGTTTAGAGTTACCTAGCGACGAGCAGTACTTC	CASSLELPSDEQYF
TRBV5-1	TRBJ1-4	.	.	TGCGCCAGCAGCCTTCAGGGCGATGCGGAAAAACTGTTTTTT	CASSLQGDAEKLFF
TRBV3-1/TRBV3-2	TRBJ2-1	.	.	TGTGCCAGCAGCCAAGATTGGGGGGACAGCGCTCGCAATGAGCAGTTCTTC	CASSQDWGDSARNEQFF
TRBV4-3	TRBJ2-3	.	TRBD2	TGCGCCAGCAGCCAGCAGCGGGGGCCACCAGATACGCAGTATTTT	CASSQQRGPPDTQYF
TRBV5-1	TRBJ1-3	.	.	TGCGCCAGCAGCCTCTTCGGACCTGGCCCTGGAAACACCATATATTTT	CASSLFGPGPGNTIYF
TRBV30	TRBJ2-5	.	.	TGTGCCTGGAGTGATGTAGAGACCCAGTACTTC	CAWSDVETQYF
TRBV27	TRBJ2-5	.	TRBD2	TGTGCCAGCTCACCTCGGACTAGCGGCCAAGAGACCCAGTACTTC	CASSPRTSGQETQYF
TRBV4-1	TRBJ1-5	.	.	TGCGCCAGCAGCCAAAAACCCGGGGTGGGCAATCAGCCCCAGCATTTT	CASSQKPGVGNQPQHF
TRBV2	TRBJ2-7	.	TRBD1	TGTGCCAGCAGTGAAGGGACAGGCTTCTACGAGCAGTACTTC	CASSEGTGFYEQYF